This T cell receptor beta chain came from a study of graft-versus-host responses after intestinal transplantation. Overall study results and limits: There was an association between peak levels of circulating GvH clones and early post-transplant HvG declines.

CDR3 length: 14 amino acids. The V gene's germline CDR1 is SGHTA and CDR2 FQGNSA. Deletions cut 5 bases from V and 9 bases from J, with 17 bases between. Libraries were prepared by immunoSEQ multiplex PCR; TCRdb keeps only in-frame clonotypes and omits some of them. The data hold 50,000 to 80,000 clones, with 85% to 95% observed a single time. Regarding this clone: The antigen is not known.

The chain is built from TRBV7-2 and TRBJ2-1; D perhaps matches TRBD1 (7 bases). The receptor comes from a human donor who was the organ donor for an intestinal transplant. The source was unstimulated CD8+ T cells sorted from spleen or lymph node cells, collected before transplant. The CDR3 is CASSPHGGGSEQFF. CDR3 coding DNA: TGTGCCAGCAGCCCGCACGGAGGGGGCAGTGAGCAGTTCTTC. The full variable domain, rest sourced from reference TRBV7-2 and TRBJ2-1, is GAGVSQSPSNKVTEKGKDVELRCDPISGHTALYWYRQSLGQGLEFLIYFQGNSAPDKSGLPSDRFSAERTGGSVSTLTIQRTQQEDSAVYLCASSPHGGGSEQFFGPGTRLTVL.